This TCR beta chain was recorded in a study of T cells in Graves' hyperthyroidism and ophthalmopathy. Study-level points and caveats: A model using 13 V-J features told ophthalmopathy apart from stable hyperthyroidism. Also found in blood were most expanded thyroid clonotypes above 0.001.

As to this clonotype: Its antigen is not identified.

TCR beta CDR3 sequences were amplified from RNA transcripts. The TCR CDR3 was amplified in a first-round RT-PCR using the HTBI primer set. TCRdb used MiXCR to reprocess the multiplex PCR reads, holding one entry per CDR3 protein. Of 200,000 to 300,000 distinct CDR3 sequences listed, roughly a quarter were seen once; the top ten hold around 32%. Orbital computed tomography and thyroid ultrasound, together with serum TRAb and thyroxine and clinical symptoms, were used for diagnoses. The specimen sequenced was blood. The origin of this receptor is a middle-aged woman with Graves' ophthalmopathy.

The CDR3: CSVSPFTSGSLGEQYF. The CDR3 DNA follows: TGCAGCGTTTCACCATTCACTAGCGGGAGCCTCGGCGAGCAGTACTTC. The chain uses TRBV29-1 and TRBJ2-7, with TRBD2 matching 11 bases. The junction had 15 bases not matched to a gene; V was cut back by 5 bases and J by 6 bases. CDR3 length: 16 amino acids. Germline V lookup: CDR1 SQVTM, CDR2 ANQGSEA.